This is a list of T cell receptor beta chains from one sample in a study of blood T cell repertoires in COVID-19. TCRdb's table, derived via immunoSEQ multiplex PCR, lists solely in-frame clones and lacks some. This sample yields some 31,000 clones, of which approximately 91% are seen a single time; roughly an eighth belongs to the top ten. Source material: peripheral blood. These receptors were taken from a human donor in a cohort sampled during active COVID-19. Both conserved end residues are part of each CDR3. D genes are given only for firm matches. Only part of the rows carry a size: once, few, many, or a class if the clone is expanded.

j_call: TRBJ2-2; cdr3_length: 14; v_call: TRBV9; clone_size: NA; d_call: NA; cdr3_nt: TGTGCCAGCAGCGCGATGACTAGCACCGGGGAGCTGTTTTTT; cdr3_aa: CASSAMTSTGELFF
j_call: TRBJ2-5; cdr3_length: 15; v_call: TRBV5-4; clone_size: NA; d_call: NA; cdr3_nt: TGTGCCAGCAGCAGTGAGAAGCGGCCCCAAGAGACCCAGTACTTC; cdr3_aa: CASSSEKRPQETQYF
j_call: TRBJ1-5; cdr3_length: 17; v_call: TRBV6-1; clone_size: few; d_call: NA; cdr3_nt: TGTGCCAGCAGTGATACAGGGAGGGGTGATAGCAATCAGCCCCAGCATTTT; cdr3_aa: CASSDTGRGDSNQPQHF
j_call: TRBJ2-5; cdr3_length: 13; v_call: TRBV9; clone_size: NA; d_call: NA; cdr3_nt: TGTGCCAGCAGCGTTTGGGGGGATGAGACCCAGTACTTC; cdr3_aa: CASSVWGDETQYF
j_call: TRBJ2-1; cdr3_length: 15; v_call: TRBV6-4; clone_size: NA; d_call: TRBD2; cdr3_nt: TGTGCCAGCAGTGAGGAAGCGGGAGAGTACAATGAGCAGTTCTTC; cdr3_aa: CASSEEAGEYNEQFF
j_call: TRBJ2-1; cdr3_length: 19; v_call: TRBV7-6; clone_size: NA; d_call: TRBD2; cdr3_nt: TGTGCCAGCGCAGGAGGACTAGCGGGAGTTCCGTCCTCCTACAATGAGCAGTTCTTC; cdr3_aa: CASAGGLAGVPSSYNEQFF
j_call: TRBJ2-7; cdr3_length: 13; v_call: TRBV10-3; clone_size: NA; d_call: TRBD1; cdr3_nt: TGTGCCATCAGTGGAGACAGGGGGTACGAGCAGTACTTC; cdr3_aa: CAISGDRGYEQYF
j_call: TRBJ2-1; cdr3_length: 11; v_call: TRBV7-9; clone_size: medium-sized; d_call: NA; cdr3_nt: TGTGCCAGCAGCGGTGACACCGAGCAGTTCTTC; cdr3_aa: CASSGDTEQFF
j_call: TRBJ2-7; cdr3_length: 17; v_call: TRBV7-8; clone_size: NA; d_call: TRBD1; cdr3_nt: TGTGCCAGCAGCTTACCGGGGTCTACAGGGGCCTCCTACGAGCAGTACTTC; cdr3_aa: CASSLPGSTGASYEQYF
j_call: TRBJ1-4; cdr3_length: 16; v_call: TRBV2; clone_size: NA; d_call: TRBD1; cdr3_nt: TGTGCCAGCAGCCTTGGACAGGGGGGAGGTAGTGAAAAACTGTTTTTT; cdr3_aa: CASSLGQGGGSEKLFF
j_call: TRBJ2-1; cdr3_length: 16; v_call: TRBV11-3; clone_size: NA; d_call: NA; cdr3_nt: TGTGCCAGCAGCTCCAGGGGGGTCGGGGCCTACAATGAGCAGTTCTTC; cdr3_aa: CASSSRGVGAYNEQFF
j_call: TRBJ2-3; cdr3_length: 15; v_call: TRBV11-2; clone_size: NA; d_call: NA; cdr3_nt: TGTGCCAGCAGCTCCCGACAGGTTCCTCCCGATACGCAGTATTTT; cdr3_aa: CASSSRQVPPDTQYF
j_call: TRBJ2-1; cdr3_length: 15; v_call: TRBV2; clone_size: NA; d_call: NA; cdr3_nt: TGTGCCAGCAGTGAATGGGGGACAAATTACAATGAGCAGTTCTTC; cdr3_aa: CASSEWGTNYNEQFF
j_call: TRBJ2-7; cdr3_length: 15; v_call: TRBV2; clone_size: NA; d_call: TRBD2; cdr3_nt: TGTGCCAGCAGATTTAGCGGGAGGGACTCCTACGAGCAGTACTTC; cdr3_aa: CASRFSGRDSYEQYF
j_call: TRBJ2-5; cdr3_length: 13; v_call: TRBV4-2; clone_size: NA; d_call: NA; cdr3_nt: TGTGCCAGCAGCCAGGGAGGAGGGGAGACCCAGTACTTC; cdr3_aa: CASSQGGGETQYF
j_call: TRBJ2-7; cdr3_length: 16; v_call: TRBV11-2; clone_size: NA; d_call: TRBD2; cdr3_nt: TGTGCCAGCAGCTTAAAGGGACTAGCGGGAGTGGGCGAGCAGTACTTC; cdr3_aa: CASSLKGLAGVGEQYF
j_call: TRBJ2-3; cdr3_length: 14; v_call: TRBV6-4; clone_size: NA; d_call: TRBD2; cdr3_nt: TGTGCCAGCAGTGAAGGACTAGGCGCAGATACGCAGTATTTT; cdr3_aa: CASSEGLGADTQYF
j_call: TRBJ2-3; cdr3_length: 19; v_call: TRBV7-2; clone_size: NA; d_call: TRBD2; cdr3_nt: TGTGCCAGCAGCGGATTGACTAGCGGGAGGGCCGTTGCGGGAGATACGCAGTATTTT; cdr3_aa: CASSGLTSGRAVAGDTQYF
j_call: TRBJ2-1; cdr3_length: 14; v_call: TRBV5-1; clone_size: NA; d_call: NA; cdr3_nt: TGCGCCAGCAGACCTCCACGACCAGGGGACGAGCAGTTCTTC; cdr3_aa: CASRPPRPGDEQFF
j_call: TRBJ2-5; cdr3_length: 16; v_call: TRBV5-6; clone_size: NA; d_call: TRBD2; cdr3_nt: TGTGCCAGCAGCGTTCAACTAGCGGGAGAATTCGAGACCCAGTACTTC; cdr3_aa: CASSVQLAGEFETQYF
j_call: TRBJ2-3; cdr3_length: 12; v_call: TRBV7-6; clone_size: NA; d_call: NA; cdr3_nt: TGTGCCAGTGGGACGGGGGATGATACGCAGTATTTT; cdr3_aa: CASGTGDDTQYF
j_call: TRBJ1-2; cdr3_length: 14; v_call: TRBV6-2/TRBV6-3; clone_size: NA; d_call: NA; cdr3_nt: TGTGCCAGCAGTTACGACACTTCTAACTATGGCTACACCTTC; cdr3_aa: CASSYDTSNYGYTF
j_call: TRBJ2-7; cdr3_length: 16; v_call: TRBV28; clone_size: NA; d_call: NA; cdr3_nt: TGTGCCAGCAGTTTAAAACCTAGCGACAATTCCTACGAGCAGTACTTC; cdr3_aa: CASSLKPSDNSYEQYF
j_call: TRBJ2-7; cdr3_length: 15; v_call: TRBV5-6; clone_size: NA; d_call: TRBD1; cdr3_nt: TGTGCCAGCAGCGCCCAACAGGGGGCCCCCTACGAGCAGTACTTC; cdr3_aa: CASSAQQGAPYEQYF
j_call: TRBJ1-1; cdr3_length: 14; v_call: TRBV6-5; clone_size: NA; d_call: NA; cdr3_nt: TGTGCCAGCACCCTACTTCGTGGGAACACTGAAGCTTTCTTT; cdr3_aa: CASTLLRGNTEAFF
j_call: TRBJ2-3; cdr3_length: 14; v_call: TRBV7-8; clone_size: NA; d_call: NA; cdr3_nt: TGTGCCAGCAGCTTAGCGTCCCACACAGATACGCAGTATTTT; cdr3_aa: CASSLASHTDTQYF
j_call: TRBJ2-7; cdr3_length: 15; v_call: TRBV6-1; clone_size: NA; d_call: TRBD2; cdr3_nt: TGTGCCAGCAGTGATGGGCTAGCGGGAAACTACGAGCAGTACTTC; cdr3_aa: CASSDGLAGNYEQYF
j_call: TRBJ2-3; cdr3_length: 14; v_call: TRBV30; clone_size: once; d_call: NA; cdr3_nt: TGTGCCTGGAGTGTAGGGCAGGGGTCAGATACGCAGTATTTT; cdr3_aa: CAWSVGQGSDTQYF
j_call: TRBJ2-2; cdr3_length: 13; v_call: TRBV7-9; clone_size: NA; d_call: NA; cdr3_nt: TGTGCCAGCAGCTTTCCTAGGACCGGGGAGCTGTTTTTT; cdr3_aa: CASSFPRTGELFF
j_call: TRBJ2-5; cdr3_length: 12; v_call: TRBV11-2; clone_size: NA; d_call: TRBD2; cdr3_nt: TGTGCCAGCAGCAGGGACTACGAGACCCAGTACTTC; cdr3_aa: CASSRDYETQYF
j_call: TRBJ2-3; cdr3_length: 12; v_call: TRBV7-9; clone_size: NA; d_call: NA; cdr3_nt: TGTGCCAGCAGCTCCCACACAGATACGCAGTATTTT; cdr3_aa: CASSSHTDTQYF
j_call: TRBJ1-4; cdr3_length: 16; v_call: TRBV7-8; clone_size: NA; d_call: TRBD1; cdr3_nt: TGTGCCAGCAGCTTAGTTCGACAGGGCTTTAATGAAAAACTGTTTTTT; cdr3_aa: CASSLVRQGFNEKLFF
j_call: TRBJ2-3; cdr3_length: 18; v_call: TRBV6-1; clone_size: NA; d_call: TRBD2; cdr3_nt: TGTGCCAGCAGTGTTTCCGGGACTAGCGGAGCTAGCACAGATACGCAGTATTTT; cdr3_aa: CASSVSGTSGASTDTQYF
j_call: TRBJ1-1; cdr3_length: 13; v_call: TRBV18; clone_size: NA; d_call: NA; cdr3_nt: TGTGCCAGCTCACCACCATCCGACACTGAAGCTTTCTTT; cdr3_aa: CASSPPSDTEAFF
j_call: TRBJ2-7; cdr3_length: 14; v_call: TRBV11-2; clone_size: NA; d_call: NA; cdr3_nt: TGTGCCAGCAGCTTAGGGGGGGATAAAGGCGAGCAGTACTTC; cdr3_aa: CASSLGGDKGEQYF
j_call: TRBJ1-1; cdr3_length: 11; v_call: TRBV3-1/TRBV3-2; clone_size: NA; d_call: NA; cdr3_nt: TGTGCCAGCAGCCAAGAAGGAGAGGCTTTCTTT; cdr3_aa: CASSQEGEAFF
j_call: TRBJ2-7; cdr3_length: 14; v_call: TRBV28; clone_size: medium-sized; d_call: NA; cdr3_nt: TGTGCCAGCAGTTTATCACAGAACTCCTACGAGCAGTACTTC; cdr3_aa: CASSLSQNSYEQYF
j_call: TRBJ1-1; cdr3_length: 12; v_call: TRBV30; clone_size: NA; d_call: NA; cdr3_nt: TGTGCCTGGAGCCGACAGAACACTGAAGCTTTCTTT; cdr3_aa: CAWSRQNTEAFF
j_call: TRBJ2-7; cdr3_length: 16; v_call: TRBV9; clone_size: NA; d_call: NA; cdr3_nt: TGTGCCAGCAGCGTAGGTGGGGCAGGGGTTTTCTACGAGCAGTACTTC; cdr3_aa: CASSVGGAGVFYEQYF
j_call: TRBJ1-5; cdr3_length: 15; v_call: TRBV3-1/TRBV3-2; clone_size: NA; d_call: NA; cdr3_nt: TGTGCCAGCAGCCAAGGTACGGGATTCAATCAGCCCCAGCATTTT; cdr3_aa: CASSQGTGFNQPQHF
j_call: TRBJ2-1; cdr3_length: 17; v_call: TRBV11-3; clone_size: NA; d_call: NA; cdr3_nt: TGTGCCAGCAGCTTAGATACCTGGGGCTCGGCTAACAATGAGCAGTTCTTC; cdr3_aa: CASSLDTWGSANNEQFF
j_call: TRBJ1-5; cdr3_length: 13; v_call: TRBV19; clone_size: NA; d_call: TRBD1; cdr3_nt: TGTGCCAGTAGTCTACAGGGGGCTCAGCCCCAGCATTTT; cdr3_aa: CASSLQGAQPQHF
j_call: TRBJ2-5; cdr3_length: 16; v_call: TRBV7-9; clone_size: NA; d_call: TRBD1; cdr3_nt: TGTGCCAGCAGCATCTCCGGGACAGGGGGCAGGGAGACCCAGTACTTC; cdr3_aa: CASSISGTGGRETQYF
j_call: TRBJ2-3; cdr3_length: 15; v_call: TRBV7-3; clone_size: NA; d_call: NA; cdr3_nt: TGTGCCAGCAGCTTAGACGGCAGGGACACAGATACGCAGTATTTT; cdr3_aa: CASSLDGRDTDTQYF